Listed below are T cell receptor beta chains from one sample, sequenced in a study of long-term antiretroviral therapy in people with HIV. Assay: immunoSEQ multiplex PCR; the TCRdb copy retains only in-frame clones and omits some. The sample includes fewer than 25,000 clones, more than 65% of them seen just once. The source material was unsorted PBMCs, sampled 4.4 years after starting antiretroviral therapy. These receptor sequences come from a young man with HIV. Each CDR3 is given with its conserved first and last residue. A D gene is named only where the DNA matches it firmly. Only some rows state a clone size, as once, few, many or a class for expanded clones.

TRBV29-1	-	TRBJ2-7	-	TGCAGCGTTGTAGGGCAGGGCGTCTACGAGCAGTACTTC	CSVVGQGVYEQYF
TRBV7-3	once	TRBJ2-3	TRBD2	TGTGCCAGCAGTCATACCCCGACGGGACTAGAGAGATCTATGTACACAGATACGCAGTATTTT	CASSHTPTGLERSMYTDTQYF
TRBV6-1	-	TRBJ1-4	-	TGTGCCAGCAGTGAAGGAGGGAAGAGTGAAAAACTGTTTTTT	CASSEGGKSEKLFF
TRBV19	-	TRBJ1-3	-	TGTGCCAGTAGTTGGCCGGTAACAGCTGCTTCTGGAAACACCATATATTTT	CASSWPVTAASGNTIYF
TRBV27	-	TRBJ2-1	-	TGTGCCAGCTACAGCTACAATGAGCAGTTCTTC	CASYSYNEQFF
TRBV6-1	-	TRBJ1-4	-	TGTGCCAGCAGTGAATACCGAATCCCGGGGAGAAAACTGTTTTTT	CASSEYRIPGRKLFF
TRBV25-1	-	TRBJ2-3	-	TGTGCCAGCAGTGTAACGAGATGGGATACGCAGTATTTT	CASSVTRWDTQYF
TRBV5-6	-	TRBJ1-3	-	TGTGCCAGCAGCAACCAGGGTAGCCCCGCCGGAAACACCATATATTTT	CASSNQGSPAGNTIYF
TRBV14	-	TRBJ1-2	-	TGTGCCAGCAGCCAATTGACAGCTGGCTACACCTTC	CASSQLTAGYTF
TRBV19	-	TRBJ1-4	-	TGTGCCAGTCACCCCCCGGCACGGGAAAAACTGTTTTTT	CASHPPAREKLFF
TRBV5-6	-	TRBJ1-2	-	TGTGCCAGCAGCTTGGTCAATCAACGTTCTAACTATGGCTACACCTTC	CASSLVNQRSNYGYTF
TRBV7-9	-	TRBJ2-3	TRBD2	TGTGCCAGCAGCTCGGGACTAGCGGGGAGCACAGATACGCAGTATTTT	CASSSGLAGSTDTQYF
TRBV5-1	-	TRBJ2-7	TRBD2	TGCGCCAGCAGCTTAGCGGGGGGCCACTACGAGCAGTACTTC	CASSLAGGHYEQYF
TRBV5-1	-	TRBJ1-1	TRBD1	TGCGCCAGCAGCTTGGACAGGGGTAACACTGAAGCTTTCTTT	CASSLDRGNTEAFF
TRBV27	-	TRBJ1-2	-	TGTGCCAGCAGTTCCCGGGACACGAATGGCTACACCTTC	CASSSRDTNGYTF
TRBV5-1	-	TRBJ2-1	-	TGCGCCAGCTCCTTGGGGGGCTACAATGAGCAGTTCTTC	CASSLGGYNEQFF
TRBV7-9	-	TRBJ1-1	TRBD1	TGTGCCAGCAGCCAAACCGACAGGGGCGTCTGGAACACTGAAGCTTTCTTT	CASSQTDRGVWNTEAFF
TRBV9	-	TRBJ2-1	-	TGTGCCAGCAGCGTCTCGAGAACCAATGAGCAGTTCTTC	CASSVSRTNEQFF
TRBV5-1	few	TRBJ2-7	TRBD2	TGCGCCAGCAGCTTGTCGAGCGGGGCCTACGAGCAGTACTTC	CASSLSSGAYEQYF
TRBV9	few	TRBJ1-5	TRBD1	TGTGCCAGCAGCGTAGGGCAGGGGGGTAATCAGCCCCAGCATTTT	CASSVGQGGNQPQHF
TRBV12-2	few	TRBJ1-6	-	TGTGCAAGTCGCTTAGTAGGACAGAAACCTTCACCCCTCCACTTT	CASRLVGQKPSPLHF
TRBV5-1	-	TRBJ2-7	-	TGCGCCAGCAGCTTAGGCATCCATACCTACGAGCAGTACTTC	CASSLGIHTYEQYF
TRBV28	-	TRBJ2-7	TRBD1	TGTGCCAGCAGTTCCTACGGGACAGGGGTACACGAGCAGTACTTC	CASSSYGTGVHEQYF
TRBV11-2	-	TRBJ2-3	TRBD1	TGTGCCAGCAGCTTAGTCGGACAGGAAGGGGCAGATACGCAGTATTTT	CASSLVGQEGADTQYF
TRBV7-2	-	TRBJ2-1	TRBD1	TGTGCCAGCAGCTTAGCGGGACAGCGCAACAATGAGCAGTTCTTC	CASSLAGQRNNEQFF
TRBV5-1	-	TRBJ1-1	-	TGCGCCAGCAGCTTGGGAGCGGAAGCTTTCTTT	CASSLGAEAFF
TRBV18	-	TRBJ2-7	-	TGTGCCAGCTCACCACCGAACAGTAACGAGCAGTACTTC	CASSPPNSNEQYF
TRBV28	-	TRBJ2-7	-	TGTGCCAGCAGCTTTCAGTTGCTGGGGAGGATGAGCTACGAGCAGTACTTC	CASSFQLLGRMSYEQYF